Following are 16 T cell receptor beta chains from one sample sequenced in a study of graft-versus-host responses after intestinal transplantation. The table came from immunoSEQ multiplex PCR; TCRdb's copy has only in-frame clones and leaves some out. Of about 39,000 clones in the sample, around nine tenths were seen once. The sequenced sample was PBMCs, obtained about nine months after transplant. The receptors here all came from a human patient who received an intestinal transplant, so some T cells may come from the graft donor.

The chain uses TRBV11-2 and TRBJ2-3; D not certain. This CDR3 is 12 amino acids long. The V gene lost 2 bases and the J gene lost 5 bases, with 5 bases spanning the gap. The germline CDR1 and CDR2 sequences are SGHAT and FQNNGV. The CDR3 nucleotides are TGTGCCAGCAGCTTAACGTTAGATACGCAGTATTTT. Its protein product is CASSLTLDTQYF.

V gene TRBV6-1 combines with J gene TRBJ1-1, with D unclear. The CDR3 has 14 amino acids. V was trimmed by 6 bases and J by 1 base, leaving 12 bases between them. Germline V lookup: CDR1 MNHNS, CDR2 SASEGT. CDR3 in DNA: TGTGCCAGCAGGAGTGGAGGATCGAACACTGAAGCTTTCTTT. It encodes CASRSGGSNTEAFF.

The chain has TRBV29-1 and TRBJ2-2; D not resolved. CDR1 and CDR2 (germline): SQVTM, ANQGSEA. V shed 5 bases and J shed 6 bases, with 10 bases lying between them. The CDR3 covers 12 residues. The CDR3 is CSVFGSAGELFF. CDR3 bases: TGCAGCGTTTTCGGGTCGGCCGGGGAGCTGTTTTTT.

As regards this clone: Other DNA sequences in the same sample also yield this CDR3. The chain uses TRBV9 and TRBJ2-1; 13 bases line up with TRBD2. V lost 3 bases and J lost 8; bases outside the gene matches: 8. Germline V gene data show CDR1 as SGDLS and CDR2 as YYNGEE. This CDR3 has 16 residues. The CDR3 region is CASSDRGLAGVDEQFF. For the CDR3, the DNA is TGTGCCAGCAGCGATAGAGGACTAGCGGGGGTTGATGAGCAGTTCTTC.

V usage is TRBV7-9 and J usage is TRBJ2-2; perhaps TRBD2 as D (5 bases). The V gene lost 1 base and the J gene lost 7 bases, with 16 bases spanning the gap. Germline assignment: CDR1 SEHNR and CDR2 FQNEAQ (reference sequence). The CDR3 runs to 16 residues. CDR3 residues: CASSLVGSPEHGELFF. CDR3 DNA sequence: TGTGCCAGCAGCTTAGTAGGGAGTCCGGAGCACGGGGAGCTGTTTTTT.

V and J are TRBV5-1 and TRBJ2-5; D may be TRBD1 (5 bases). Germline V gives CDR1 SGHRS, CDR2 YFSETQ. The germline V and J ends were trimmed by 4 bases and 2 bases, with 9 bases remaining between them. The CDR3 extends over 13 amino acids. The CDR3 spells CASSQGDQETQYF. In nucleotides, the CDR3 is TGCGCCAGCAGCCAAGGGGATCAAGAGACCCAGTACTTC.

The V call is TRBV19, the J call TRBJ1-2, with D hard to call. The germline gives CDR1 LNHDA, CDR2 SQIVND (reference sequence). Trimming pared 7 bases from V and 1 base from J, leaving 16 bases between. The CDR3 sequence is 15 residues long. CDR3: CASTLSLALNYGYTF. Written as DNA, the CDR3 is TGTGCCAGTACCCTTTCGTTGGCCCTTAACTATGGCTACACCTTC.

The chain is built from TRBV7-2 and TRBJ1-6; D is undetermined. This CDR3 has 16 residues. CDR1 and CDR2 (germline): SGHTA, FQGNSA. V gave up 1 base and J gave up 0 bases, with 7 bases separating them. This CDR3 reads CASSLVGSSYNSPLHF. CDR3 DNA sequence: TGTGCCAGCAGCTTAGTCGGTAGCTCCTATAATTCACCCCTCCACTTT.

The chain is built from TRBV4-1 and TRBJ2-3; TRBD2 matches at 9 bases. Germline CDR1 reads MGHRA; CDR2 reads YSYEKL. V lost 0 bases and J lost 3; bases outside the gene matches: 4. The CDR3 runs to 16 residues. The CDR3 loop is CASSQEEAGGTDTQYF. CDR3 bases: TGCGCCAGCAGCCAAGAAGAAGCGGGGGGTACAGATACGCAGTATTTT.

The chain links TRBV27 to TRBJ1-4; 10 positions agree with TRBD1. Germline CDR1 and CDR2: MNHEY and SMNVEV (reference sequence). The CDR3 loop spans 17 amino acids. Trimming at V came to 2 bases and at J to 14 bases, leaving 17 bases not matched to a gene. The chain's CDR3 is CASSLRQPGQGLGWLFF. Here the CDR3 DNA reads TGTGCCAGCAGTTTAAGACAACCGGGACAGGGGTTGGGATGGCTGTTTTTT.

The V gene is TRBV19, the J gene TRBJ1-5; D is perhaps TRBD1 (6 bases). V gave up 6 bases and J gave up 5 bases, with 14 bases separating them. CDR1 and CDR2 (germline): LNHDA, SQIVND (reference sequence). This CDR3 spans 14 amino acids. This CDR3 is CASSATGLDQPQHF. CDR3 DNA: TGTGCCAGTAGCGCCACAGGGTTGGATCAGCCCCAGCATTTT.

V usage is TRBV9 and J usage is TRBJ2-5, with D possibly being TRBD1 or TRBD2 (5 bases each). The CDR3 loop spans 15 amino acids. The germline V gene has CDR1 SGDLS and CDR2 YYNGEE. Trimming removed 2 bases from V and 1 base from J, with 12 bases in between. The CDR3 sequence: CASSVTWGSQETQYF. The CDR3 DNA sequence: TGTGCCAGCAGCGTGACCTGGGGGAGCCAAGAGACCCAGTACTTC.

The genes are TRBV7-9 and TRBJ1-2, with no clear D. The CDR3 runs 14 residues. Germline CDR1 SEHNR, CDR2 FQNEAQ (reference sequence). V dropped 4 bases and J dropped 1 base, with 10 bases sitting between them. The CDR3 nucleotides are TGTGCCAGCAGCTCACACTACGGTAACTATGGCTACACCTTC. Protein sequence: CASSSHYGNYGYTF. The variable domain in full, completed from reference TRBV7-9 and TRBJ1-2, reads DTGVSQNPRHKITKRGQNVTFRCDPISEHNRLYWYRQTLGQGPEFLTYFQNEAQLEKSRLLSDRFSAERPKGSFSTLEIQRTEQGDSAMYLCASSSHYGNYGYTFGSGTRLTVV.

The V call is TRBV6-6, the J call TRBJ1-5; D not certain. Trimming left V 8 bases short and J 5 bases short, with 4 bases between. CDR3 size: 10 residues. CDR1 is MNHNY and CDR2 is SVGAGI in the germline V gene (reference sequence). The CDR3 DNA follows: TGTGCCAGCGGACATCAGCCCCAGCATTTT. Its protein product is CASGHQPQHF.

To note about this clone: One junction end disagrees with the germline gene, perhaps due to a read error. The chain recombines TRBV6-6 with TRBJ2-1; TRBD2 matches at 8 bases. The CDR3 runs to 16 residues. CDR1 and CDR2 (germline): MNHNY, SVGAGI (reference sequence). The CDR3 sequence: CASSYGTSGGYNEQVF. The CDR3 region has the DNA TGTGCCAGCAGTTACGGGACAAGCGGGGGCTACAATGAGCAGGTCTTC.

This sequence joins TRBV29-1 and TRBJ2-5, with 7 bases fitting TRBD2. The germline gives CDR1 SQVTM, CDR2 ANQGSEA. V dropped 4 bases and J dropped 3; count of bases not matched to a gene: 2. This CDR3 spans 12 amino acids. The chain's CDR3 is CSVGAGEETQYF. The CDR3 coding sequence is TGCAGCGTTGGGGCGGGGGAAGAGACCCAGTACTTC.